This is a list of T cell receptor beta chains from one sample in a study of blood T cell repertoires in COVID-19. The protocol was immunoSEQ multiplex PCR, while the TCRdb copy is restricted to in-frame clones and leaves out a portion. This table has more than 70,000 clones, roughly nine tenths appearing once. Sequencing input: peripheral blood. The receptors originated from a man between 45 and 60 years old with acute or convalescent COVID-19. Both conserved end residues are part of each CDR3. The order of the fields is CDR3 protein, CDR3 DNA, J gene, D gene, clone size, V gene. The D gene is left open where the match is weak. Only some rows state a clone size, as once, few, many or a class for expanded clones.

cdr3_aa: CASSPSAGGNYGYTF
cdr3_nt: TGTGCCAGCAGCCCTTCGGCGGGGGGGAACTATGGCTACACCTTC
j_call: TRBJ1-2
d_call: -
clone_size: -
v_call: TRBV4-2

cdr3_aa: CASTTEGDYGYTF
cdr3_nt: TGTGCCAGCACCACCGAGGGGGACTATGGCTACACCTTC
j_call: TRBJ1-2
d_call: -
clone_size: -
v_call: TRBV28

cdr3_aa: CASSGGAGAKNIQYF
cdr3_nt: TGTGCCAGCAGTGGAGGGGCGGGAGCCAAAAACATTCAGTACTTC
j_call: TRBJ2-4
d_call: -
clone_size: once
v_call: TRBV3-1/TRBV3-2

cdr3_aa: CASRSRYPGNTIYF
cdr3_nt: TGTGCCAGTCGTTCGAGGTATCCTGGAAACACCATATATTTT
j_call: TRBJ1-3
d_call: -
clone_size: -
v_call: TRBV6-5

cdr3_aa: CASTPQGQERNEQFF
cdr3_nt: TGTGCCAGCACCCCCCAGGGACAGGAGCGTAATGAGCAGTTCTTC
j_call: TRBJ2-1
d_call: TRBD1
clone_size: -
v_call: TRBV6-5

cdr3_aa: CASSPGLAGYNEQFF
cdr3_nt: TGTGCCAGCAGCCCGGGACTAGCGGGCTACAATGAGCAGTTCTTC
j_call: TRBJ2-1
d_call: TRBD2
clone_size: -
v_call: TRBV5-4

cdr3_aa: CASSPAGNTEAFF
cdr3_nt: TGTGCCAGCTCACCAGCCGGGAACACTGAAGCTTTCTTT
j_call: TRBJ1-1
d_call: -
clone_size: -
v_call: TRBV18

cdr3_aa: CSASGTPGDVYEQYF
cdr3_nt: TGCAGCGCCTCGGGGACCCCGGGGGATGTATACGAGCAGTACTTC
j_call: TRBJ2-7
d_call: -
clone_size: -
v_call: TRBV29-1

cdr3_aa: CASGIPKQGIPSYEQYF
cdr3_nt: TGTGCTAGTGGAATACCGAAACAGGGGATACCCTCCTACGAGCAGTACTTC
j_call: TRBJ2-7
d_call: TRBD1
clone_size: -
v_call: TRBV12-5

cdr3_aa: CASSFEGHSNQPQHF
cdr3_nt: TGTGCCAGCAGTTTCGAGGGCCATAGCAATCAGCCCCAGCATTTT
j_call: TRBJ1-5
d_call: -
clone_size: -
v_call: TRBV27

cdr3_aa: CASSLFSGADYEQYF
cdr3_nt: TGTGCCAGCAGCTTATTTAGCGGGGCAGACTACGAGCAGTACTTC
j_call: TRBJ2-7
d_call: TRBD2
clone_size: -
v_call: TRBV7-2

cdr3_aa: CASSRPGLSTDTQYF
cdr3_nt: TGTGCCAGCAGCCGGCCGGGTCTTAGCACAGATACGCAGTATTTT
j_call: TRBJ2-3
d_call: -
clone_size: once
v_call: TRBV7-9

cdr3_aa: CASSQEGQGNTEAFF
cdr3_nt: TGTGCCAGCAGCCAAGAGGGACAGGGGAACACTGAAGCTTTCTTT
j_call: TRBJ1-1
d_call: TRBD1
clone_size: -
v_call: TRBV3-1/TRBV3-2

cdr3_aa: CAIRQPAQETQYF
cdr3_nt: TGTGCCATCAGACAGCCAGCCCAAGAGACCCAGTACTTC
j_call: TRBJ2-5
d_call: -
clone_size: -
v_call: TRBV10-3

cdr3_aa: CASSVVAGEGYTF
cdr3_nt: TGTGCCAGCAGCGTAGTTGCAGGGGAAGGCTACACCTTC
j_call: TRBJ1-2
d_call: -
clone_size: -
v_call: TRBV9

cdr3_aa: CASSTTQGSGNTIYF
cdr3_nt: TGTGCCAGCAGCACCACACAGGGCTCTGGAAACACCATATATTTT
j_call: TRBJ1-3
d_call: -
clone_size: -
v_call: TRBV6-5

cdr3_aa: CASKKWGGTSNYGYTF
cdr3_nt: TGTGCCAGCAAAAAATGGGGGGGGACTTCTAACTATGGCTACACCTTC
j_call: TRBJ1-2
d_call: -
clone_size: -
v_call: TRBV28

cdr3_aa: CASVQPGVDYGYTF
cdr3_nt: TGTGCCAGCGTTCAACCGGGAGTGGACTATGGCTACACCTTC
j_call: TRBJ1-2
d_call: -
clone_size: -
v_call: TRBV6-5

cdr3_aa: CASSHPLAGGPYNEQFF
cdr3_nt: TGCGCCAGCAGCCATCCCCTAGCGGGGGGACCCTACAATGAGCAGTTCTTC
j_call: TRBJ2-1
d_call: TRBD2
clone_size: -
v_call: TRBV4-1

cdr3_aa: CASSQDILQGRFF
cdr3_nt: TGTGCCAGCAGCCAAGATATTCTCCAGGGTCGGTTCTTC
j_call: TRBJ2-1
d_call: -
clone_size: once
v_call: TRBV3-1/TRBV3-2

cdr3_aa: CAGRAGMNSPLHF
cdr3_nt: TGTGCCGGGAGGGCAGGGATGAACTCACCCCTCCACTTT
j_call: TRBJ1-6
d_call: -
clone_size: -
v_call: TRBV30

cdr3_aa: CSVTAGVGGTNTEAFF
cdr3_nt: TGCAGCGTTACGGCGGGCGTCGGAGGGACGAACACTGAAGCTTTCTTT
j_call: TRBJ1-1
d_call: -
clone_size: -
v_call: TRBV29-1

cdr3_aa: CASSILSSYNEQFF
cdr3_nt: TGTGCCAGCAGCATACTGTCCTCCTACAATGAGCAGTTCTTC
j_call: TRBJ2-1
d_call: -
clone_size: -
v_call: TRBV21-1

cdr3_aa: CASSQRGNNYGYTF
cdr3_nt: TGTGCCAGCAGCCAAAGGGGGAATAACTATGGCTACACCTTC
j_call: TRBJ1-2
d_call: -
clone_size: -
v_call: TRBV3-1/TRBV3-2

cdr3_aa: CASSEFQGATDTQYF
cdr3_nt: TGTGCCAGCAGTGAATTTCAGGGCGCGACAGATACGCAGTATTTT
j_call: TRBJ2-3
d_call: -
clone_size: -
v_call: TRBV2

cdr3_aa: CASLQGGMTEAFF
cdr3_nt: TGTGCCAGCCTACAGGGGGGGATGACTGAAGCTTTCTTT
j_call: TRBJ1-1
d_call: TRBD1
clone_size: -
v_call: TRBV3-1/TRBV3-2

cdr3_aa: CASSLLTSGEGTDTQYF
cdr3_nt: TGCGCCAGCAGCTTACTGACTAGCGGGGAGGGAACAGATACGCAGTATTTT
j_call: TRBJ2-3
d_call: TRBD2
clone_size: -
v_call: TRBV5-1

cdr3_aa: CASSSPDRAGYGYTF
cdr3_nt: TGTGCCAGCAGTTCCCCGGACAGGGCGGGCTATGGCTACACCTTC
j_call: TRBJ1-2
d_call: TRBD1
clone_size: -
v_call: TRBV6-6

cdr3_aa: CASNLPGNTEAFF
cdr3_nt: TGTGCCAGCAACCTCCCGGGGAACACTGAAGCTTTCTTT
j_call: TRBJ1-1
d_call: -
clone_size: -
v_call: TRBV2

cdr3_aa: CASSLFRQGNTDTQYF
cdr3_nt: TGCGCCAGCAGCTTGTTTCGACAGGGTAACACAGATACGCAGTATTTT
j_call: TRBJ2-3
d_call: TRBD1
clone_size: once
v_call: TRBV5-1

cdr3_aa: CASSEVAGGNTIYF
cdr3_nt: TGTGCCAGCAGTGAAGTGGCAGGGGGAAACACCATATATTTT
j_call: TRBJ1-3
d_call: -
clone_size: -
v_call: TRBV6-1

cdr3_aa: CASLSGISYNEQFF
cdr3_nt: TGTGCCAGCCTTAGCGGAATCTCCTACAATGAGCAGTTCTTC
j_call: TRBJ2-1
d_call: -
clone_size: few
v_call: TRBV2

cdr3_aa: CASGLSTPNYGYTF
cdr3_nt: TGTGCCAGCGGCTTATCTACGCCAAACTATGGCTACACCTTC
j_call: TRBJ1-2
d_call: -
clone_size: once
v_call: TRBV7-9

cdr3_aa: CSASHWDSHGYTF
cdr3_nt: TGCAGTGCTAGTCATTGGGACAGTCATGGCTACACCTTC
j_call: TRBJ1-2
d_call: TRBD1
clone_size: -
v_call: TRBV20-1

cdr3_aa: CASSSTPTGSGELFF
cdr3_nt: TGTGCCAGCAGCTCCACGCCGACAGGGAGCGGGGAGCTGTTTTTT
j_call: TRBJ2-2
d_call: TRBD1
clone_size: once
v_call: TRBV7-3

cdr3_aa: CASSWRYGYTF
cdr3_nt: TGTGCCAGCAGCTGGAGATATGGCTACACCTTC
j_call: TRBJ1-2
d_call: -
clone_size: -
v_call: TRBV11-1

cdr3_aa: CAWSLTRAIGNSPLHF
cdr3_nt: TGTGCCTGGAGTCTCACCAGGGCGATCGGTAATTCACCCCTCCACTTT
j_call: TRBJ1-6
d_call: -
clone_size: -
v_call: TRBV30

cdr3_aa: CASSQGLTSSGNTIYF
cdr3_nt: TGTGCCAGCAGCCAAGGACTGACGAGCTCTGGAAACACCATATATTTT
j_call: TRBJ1-3
d_call: -
clone_size: -
v_call: TRBV3-1/TRBV3-2

cdr3_aa: CASSRMGGRTGTEAFF
cdr3_nt: TGTGCCAGCAGCCGTATGGGGGGACGGACGGGCACTGAAGCTTTCTTT
j_call: TRBJ1-1
d_call: -
clone_size: -
v_call: TRBV7-3

cdr3_aa: CAWRQRGGADTQYF
cdr3_nt: TGTGCCTGGAGGCAGCGGGGGGGCGCAGATACGCAGTATTTT
j_call: TRBJ2-3
d_call: TRBD2
clone_size: -
v_call: TRBV30

cdr3_aa: CASSQAGITNEKLFF
cdr3_nt: TGCGCCAGCAGCCAAGCGGGTATAACTAATGAAAAACTGTTTTTT
j_call: TRBJ1-4
d_call: -
clone_size: -
v_call: TRBV4-1

cdr3_aa: CAISTGTSGGFGEQFF
cdr3_nt: TGTGCCATCAGTACCGGGACTAGCGGGGGGTTTGGCGAGCAGTTCTTC
j_call: TRBJ2-1
d_call: TRBD2
clone_size: -
v_call: TRBV10-3

cdr3_aa: CASSEVPSGGAGEQFF
cdr3_nt: TGTGCCAGCAGTGAAGTACCTAGCGGGGGGGCAGGTGAGCAGTTCTTC
j_call: TRBJ2-1
d_call: TRBD2
clone_size: -
v_call: TRBV6-1

cdr3_aa: CASRIRGNTEAFF
cdr3_nt: TGTGCCAGCAGAATACGGGGAAACACTGAAGCTTTCTTT
j_call: TRBJ1-1
d_call: -
clone_size: -
v_call: TRBV28

cdr3_aa: CASSYSDTQYF
cdr3_nt: TGTGCCAGCAGTTATTCAGATACGCAGTATTTT
j_call: TRBJ2-3
d_call: -
clone_size: few
v_call: TRBV2

cdr3_aa: CASSVDPSGGAVDTQYF
cdr3_nt: TGTGCCAGCAGCGTAGACCCCAGCGGGGGGGCTGTAGATACGCAGTATTTT
j_call: TRBJ2-3
d_call: TRBD2
clone_size: -
v_call: TRBV9

cdr3_aa: CASSGRGNGNTIYF
cdr3_nt: TGTGCCAGCAGCGGCAGGGGAAATGGAAACACCATATATTTT
j_call: TRBJ1-3
d_call: -
clone_size: -
v_call: TRBV28